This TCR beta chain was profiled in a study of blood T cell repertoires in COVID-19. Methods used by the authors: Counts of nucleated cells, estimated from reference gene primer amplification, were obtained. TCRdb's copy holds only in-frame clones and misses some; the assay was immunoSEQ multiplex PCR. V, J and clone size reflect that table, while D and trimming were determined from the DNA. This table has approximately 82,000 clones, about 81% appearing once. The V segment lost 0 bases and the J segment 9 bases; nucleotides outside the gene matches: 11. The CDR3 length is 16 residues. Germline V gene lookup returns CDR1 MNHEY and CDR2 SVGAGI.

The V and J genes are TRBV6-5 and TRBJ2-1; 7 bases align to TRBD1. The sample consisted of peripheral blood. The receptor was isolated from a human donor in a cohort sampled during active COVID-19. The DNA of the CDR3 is TGTGCCAGCAGTTACTCAAAAACAGGGGTATGGGGTGAGCAGTTCTTC. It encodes CASSYSKTGVWGEQFF.